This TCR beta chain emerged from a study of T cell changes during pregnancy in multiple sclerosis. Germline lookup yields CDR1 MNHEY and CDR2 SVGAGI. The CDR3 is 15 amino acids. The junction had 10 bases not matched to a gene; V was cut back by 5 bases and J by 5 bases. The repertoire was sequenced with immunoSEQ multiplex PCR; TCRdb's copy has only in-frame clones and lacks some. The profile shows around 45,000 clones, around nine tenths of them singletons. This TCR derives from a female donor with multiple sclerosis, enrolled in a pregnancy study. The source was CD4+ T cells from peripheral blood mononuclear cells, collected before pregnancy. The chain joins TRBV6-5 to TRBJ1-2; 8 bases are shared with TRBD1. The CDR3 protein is CASSPQGGADYGYTF. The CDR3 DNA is TGTGCCAGCAGTCCACAGGGGGGAGCGGATTATGGCTACACCTTC.